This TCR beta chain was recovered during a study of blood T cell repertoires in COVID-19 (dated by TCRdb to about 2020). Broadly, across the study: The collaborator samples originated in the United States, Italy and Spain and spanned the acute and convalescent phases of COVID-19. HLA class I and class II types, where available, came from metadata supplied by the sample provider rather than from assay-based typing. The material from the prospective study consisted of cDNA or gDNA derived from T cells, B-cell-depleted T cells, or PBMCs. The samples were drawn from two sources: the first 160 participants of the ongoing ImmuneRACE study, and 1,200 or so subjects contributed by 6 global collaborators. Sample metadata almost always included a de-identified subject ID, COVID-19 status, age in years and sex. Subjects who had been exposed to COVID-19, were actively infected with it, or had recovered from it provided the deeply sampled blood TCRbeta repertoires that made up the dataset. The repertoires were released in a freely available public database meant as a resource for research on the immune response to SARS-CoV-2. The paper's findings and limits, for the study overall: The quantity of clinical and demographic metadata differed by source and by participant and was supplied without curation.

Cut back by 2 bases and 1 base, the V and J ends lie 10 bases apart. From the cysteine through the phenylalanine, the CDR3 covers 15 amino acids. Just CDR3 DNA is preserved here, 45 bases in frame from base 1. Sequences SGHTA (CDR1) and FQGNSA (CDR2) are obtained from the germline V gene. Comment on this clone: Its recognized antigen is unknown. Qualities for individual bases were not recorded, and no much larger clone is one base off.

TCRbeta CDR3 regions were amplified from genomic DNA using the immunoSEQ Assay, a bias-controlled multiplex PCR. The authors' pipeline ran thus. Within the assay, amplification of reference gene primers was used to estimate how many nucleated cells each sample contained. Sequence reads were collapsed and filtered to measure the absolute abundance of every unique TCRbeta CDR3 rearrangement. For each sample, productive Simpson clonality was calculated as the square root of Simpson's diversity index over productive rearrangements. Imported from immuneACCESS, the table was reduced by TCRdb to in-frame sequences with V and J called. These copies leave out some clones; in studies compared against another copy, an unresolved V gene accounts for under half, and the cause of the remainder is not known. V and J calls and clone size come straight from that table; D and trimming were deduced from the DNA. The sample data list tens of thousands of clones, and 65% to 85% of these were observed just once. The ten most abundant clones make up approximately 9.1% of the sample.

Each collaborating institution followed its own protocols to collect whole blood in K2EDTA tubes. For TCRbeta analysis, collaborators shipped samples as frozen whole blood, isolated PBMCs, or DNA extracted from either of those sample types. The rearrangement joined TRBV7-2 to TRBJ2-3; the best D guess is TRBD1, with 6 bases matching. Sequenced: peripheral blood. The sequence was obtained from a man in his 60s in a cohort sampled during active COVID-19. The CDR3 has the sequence CASSLQGRGTDTQYF. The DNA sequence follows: TGTGCCAGCAGCTTACAGGGGAGAGGCACAGATACGCAGTATTTT.